This T cell receptor (beta chain) was obtained from a study of control samples from healthy donors and cancer patients. The germline V gene encodes CDR1 SGDLS and CDR2 YYNGEE. V shed 4 bases and J shed 4 bases, with 6 bases lying between them. CDR3 length: 12 residues. Libraries were prepared by immunoSEQ multiplex PCR; TCRdb keeps only in-frame clonotypes and omits some of them. The sample has approximately 50,000 clones; roughly 87% are singletons. This TCR derives from a man aged 60 to 69 with head and neck cancer. Sequenced: PBMCs. The chain recombines TRBV9 with TRBJ1-3, with D uncertain. The CDR3 loop reads CASSTRGNTIYF. The CDR3 bases are TGTGCCAGCAGCACCCGGGGAAACACCATATATTTT.